The clone carrying this T cell receptor (beta chain) has only one observation. Its matching antigen is unknown. A much larger clone lies one base from this, so it may be a read error. This sample was taken from a study of blood T cells in healthy people across ages. General study points: Strong correlation existed between TCR beta diversity and naive T cell percentage. Roughly linearly, TCR beta diversity per million T cells fell as age increased.

The V end was cut by 0 bases, the J end by 7 bases, with 21 bases between. Germline V lookup: CDR1 DFQATT, CDR2 SNEGSKA (reference sequence). The CDR3 sequence is 16 residues long. A J-beta primer mix and a sample-barcoded 5' primer were used in a second PCR of roughly 7 to 12 cycles. TCRdb redid the calling of the 5' RACE reads with MiXCR, one entry per CDR3 protein. The data hold hundreds of thousands of distinct CDR3 sequences, with approximately 40% observed a single time. Investigators took about 10 milliliters of peripheral blood from every donor. The chain joins TRBV20-1 to TRBJ1-2; D is unresolved. Sequenced sample: blood. The receptor was derived from an elderly man in good health. CDR3 nucleotides: TGCAGTGCTAGAGATCCCCGTCCAGGAGAACGTAGTGGCTACACCTTC. Its protein product is CSARDPRPGERSGYTF.